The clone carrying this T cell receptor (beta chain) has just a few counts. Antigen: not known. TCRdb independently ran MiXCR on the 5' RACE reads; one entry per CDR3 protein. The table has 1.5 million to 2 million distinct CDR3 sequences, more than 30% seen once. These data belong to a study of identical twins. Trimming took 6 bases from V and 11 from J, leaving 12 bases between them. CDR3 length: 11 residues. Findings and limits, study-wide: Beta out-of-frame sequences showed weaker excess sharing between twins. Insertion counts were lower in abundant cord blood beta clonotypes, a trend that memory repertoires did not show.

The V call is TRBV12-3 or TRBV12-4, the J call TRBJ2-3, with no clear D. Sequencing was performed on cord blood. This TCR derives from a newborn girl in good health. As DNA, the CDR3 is TGTGCCAGCAGACTACGTCGGATGCAGTATTTT. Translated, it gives CASRLRRMQYF.